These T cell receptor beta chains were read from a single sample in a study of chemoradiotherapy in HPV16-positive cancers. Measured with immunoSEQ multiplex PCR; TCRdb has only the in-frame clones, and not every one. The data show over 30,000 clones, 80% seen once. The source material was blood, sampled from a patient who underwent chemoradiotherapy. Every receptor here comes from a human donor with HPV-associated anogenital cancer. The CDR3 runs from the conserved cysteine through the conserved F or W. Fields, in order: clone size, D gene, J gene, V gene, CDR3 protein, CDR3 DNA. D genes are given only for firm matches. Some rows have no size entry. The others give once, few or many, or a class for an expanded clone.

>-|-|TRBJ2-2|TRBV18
CASSPQGYTGELFF
TGTGCCAGCTCACCTCAGGGGTACACCGGGGAGCTGTTTTTT
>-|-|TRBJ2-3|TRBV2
CASSEAGGGLDTQYF
TGTGCCAGCAGTGAAGCGGGGGGCGGGTTAGATACGCAGTATTTT
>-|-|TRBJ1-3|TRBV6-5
CASSYKGPDSGNTIYF
TGTGCCAGCAGTTATAAGGGGCCCGACTCTGGAAACACCATATATTTT
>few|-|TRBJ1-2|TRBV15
CATSRDLEAGYTF
TGTGCCACCAGCAGAGATCTGGAGGCTGGCTACACCTTC
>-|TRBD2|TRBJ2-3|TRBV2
CASSEERGNTDTQYF
TGTGCCAGCAGTGAGGAGCGGGGGAACACAGATACGCAGTATTTT
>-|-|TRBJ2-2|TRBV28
CASFSRGWAGELFF
TGTGCATCCTTTTCGAGGGGTTGGGCCGGGGAGCTGTTTTTT
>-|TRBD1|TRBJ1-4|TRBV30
CAWSWTGIGGNEKLFF
TGTGCCTGGAGCTGGACAGGGATTGGCGGTAATGAAAAACTGTTTTTT
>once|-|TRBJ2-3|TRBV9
CASTPADTSTDTQYF
TGTGCCAGCACCCCCGCCGATACTAGCACAGATACGCAGTATTTT
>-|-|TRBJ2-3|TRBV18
CASSPGAGSTDTQYF
TGTGCCAGCTCACCAGGAGCTGGGAGCACAGATACGCAGTATTTT
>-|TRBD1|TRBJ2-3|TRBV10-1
CASSFEPGQGAGTQYF
TGCGCCAGCAGTTTTGAGCCGGGACAGGGGGCCGGTACGCAGTATTTT
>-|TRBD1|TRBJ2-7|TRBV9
CASSEGPGQGSYEQYF
TGTGCCAGCAGCGAGGGCCCGGGACAGGGGTCCTACGAGCAGTACTTC
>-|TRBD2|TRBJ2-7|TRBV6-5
CASSSVAGGYEQYF
TGTGCCAGCAGTTCGGTTGCGGGGGGTTACGAGCAGTACTTC
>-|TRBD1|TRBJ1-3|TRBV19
CASTGTGGLHSGNTIYF
TGTGCCAGTACCGGGACAGGGGGCCTTCACTCTGGAAACACCATATATTTT
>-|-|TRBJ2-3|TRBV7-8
CASSLRGAATDTQYF
TGTGCCAGCAGCTTGAGGGGAGCGGCCACAGATACGCAGTATTTT
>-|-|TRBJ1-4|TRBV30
CAWSAMSTYQNEKLFF
TGTGCCTGGAGTGCCATGTCGACTTACCAAAATGAAAAACTGTTTTTT
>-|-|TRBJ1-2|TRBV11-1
CASSSGGSDYTF
TGTGCCAGCAGCTCTGGAGGCTCTGACTACACCTTC
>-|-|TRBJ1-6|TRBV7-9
CASSSLGGPRQLYNSPLHF
TGTGCCAGCAGCTCTTTAGGAGGTCCTAGACAGCTCTATAATTCACCCCTCCACTTT
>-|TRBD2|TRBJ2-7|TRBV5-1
CASSGVGGALTYEQYF
TGCGCCAGCAGTGGGGTCGGGGGGGCCCTAACCTACGAGCAGTACTTC
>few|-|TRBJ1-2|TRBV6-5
CASSYGGANYGYTF
TGTGCCAGCAGCTACGGGGGGGCAAACTATGGCTACACCTTC
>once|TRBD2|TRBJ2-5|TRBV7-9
CASMPGGTETQYF
TGTGCCAGCATGCCGGGGGGGACGGAGACCCAGTACTTC
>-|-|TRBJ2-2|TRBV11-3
CASSLGYFQNRGGELFF
TGTGCCAGCAGCTTAGGATATTTTCAGAACAGAGGAGGGGAGCTGTTTTTT
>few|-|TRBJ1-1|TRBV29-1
CSARVTGFAFF
TGCAGCGCCAGGGTTACGGGGTTCGCTTTCTTT
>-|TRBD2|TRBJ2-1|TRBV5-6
CASSLGRGGHEQFF
TGTGCCAGCAGCTTAGGTCGGGGGGGCCACGAGCAGTTCTTC
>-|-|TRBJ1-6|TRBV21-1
CASTPRDSLISPLHF
TGTGCCAGCACCCCCCGGGACAGCCTTATTTCACCCCTCCACTTT
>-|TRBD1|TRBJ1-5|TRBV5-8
CASSAGQAYQPQHF
TGTGCCAGCAGCGCGGGACAGGCCTATCAGCCCCAGCATTTT